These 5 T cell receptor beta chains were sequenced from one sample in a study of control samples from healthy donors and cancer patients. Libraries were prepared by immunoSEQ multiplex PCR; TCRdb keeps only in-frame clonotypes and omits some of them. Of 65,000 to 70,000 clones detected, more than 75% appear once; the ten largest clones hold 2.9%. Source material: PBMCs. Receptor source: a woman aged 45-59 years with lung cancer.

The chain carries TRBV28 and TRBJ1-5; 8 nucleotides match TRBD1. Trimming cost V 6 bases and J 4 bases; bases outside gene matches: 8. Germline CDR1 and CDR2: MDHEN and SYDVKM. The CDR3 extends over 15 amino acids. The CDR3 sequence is CASSSGQGRNQPQHF. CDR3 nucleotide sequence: TGTGCCAGCAGCTCCGGACAGGGAAGGAATCAGCCCCAGCATTTT.

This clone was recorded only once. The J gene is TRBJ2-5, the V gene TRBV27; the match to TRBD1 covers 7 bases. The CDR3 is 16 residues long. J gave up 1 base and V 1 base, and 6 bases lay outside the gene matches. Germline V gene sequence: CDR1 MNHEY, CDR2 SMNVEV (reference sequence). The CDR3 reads CASSLFGTDFQETQYF. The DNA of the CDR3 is TGTGCCAGCAGTTTATTCGGGACAGACTTCCAAGAGACCCAGTACTTC.

The CDR3 sequence is CASRGRVGGLSFNTEAFF. In DNA form, the CDR3 reads TGTGCCAGCAGGGGTCGGGTCGGAGGGCTCTCTTTTAACACTGAAGCTTTCTTT. V and J are TRBV7-9 and TRBJ1-1; no definite D call. The CDR3 loop spans 18 amino acids. The V end was cut by 6 bases, the J end by 2 bases, with 25 bases between. Germline assignment: CDR1 SEHNR and CDR2 FQNEAQ (reference sequence).

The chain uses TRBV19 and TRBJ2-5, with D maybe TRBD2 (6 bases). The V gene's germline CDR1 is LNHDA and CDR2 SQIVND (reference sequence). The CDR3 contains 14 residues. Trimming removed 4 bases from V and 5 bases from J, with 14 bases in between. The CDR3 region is CASSTSTSVETQYF. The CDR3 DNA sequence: TGTGCCAGTAGTACTTCGACTAGTGTGGAGACCCAGTACTTC. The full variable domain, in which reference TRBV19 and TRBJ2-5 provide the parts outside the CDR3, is DGGITQSPKYLFRKEGQNVTLSCEQNLNHDAMYWYRQDPGQGLRLIYYSQIVNDFQKGDIAEGYSVSREKKESFPLTVTSAQKNPTAFYLCASSTSTSVETQYFGPGTRLLVL.

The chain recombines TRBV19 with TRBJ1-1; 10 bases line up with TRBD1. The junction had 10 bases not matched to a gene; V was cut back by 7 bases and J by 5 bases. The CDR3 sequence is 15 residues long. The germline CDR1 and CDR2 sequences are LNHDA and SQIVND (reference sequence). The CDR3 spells CASIPGQGRRTEAFF. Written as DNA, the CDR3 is TGTGCCAGTATCCCGGGACAGGGGAGGAGGACTGAAGCTTTCTTT.